These 8 T cell receptor beta chains were all obtained from the same sample, sequenced in a study of technical replicates of blood from several donors (dated 2017 in TCRdb). To prepare the library, the immunoSEQ multiplex PCR assay was applied. TCRdb mirrors the immuneACCESS table, restricted to in-frame sequences. Some clones are absent from its copies; in checked studies, under half trace to an unresolved V gene, and the reason for the others is unknown. In this sample the table shows some 70,000 clones, about 95% of which occur a single time. In total, the top ten clones hold approximately 0.24% of the sample. Sequenced: T cells isolated from PBMCs. All receptors come from a human donor in good health.

The chain couples TRBV2 to TRBJ2-5; a weak D match, TRBD2 (5 bases). Germline V lookup: CDR1 SNHLY, CDR2 FYNNEI. V dropped 6 bases and J dropped 13 bases, with 15 bases sitting between them. The CDR3 runs 11 residues. The CDR3 here is CASSAKLDPYF. CDR3 nucleotide sequence: TGTGCCAGCAGCGCTAAACTAGACCCGTACTTC. The whole variable domain, remainder taken from reference TRBV2 and TRBJ2-5, is EPEVTQTPSHQVTQMGQEVILRCVPISNHLYFYWYRQILGQKVEFLVSFYNNEISEKSEIFDDQFSVERPDGSNFTLKIRSTKLEDSAMYFCASSAKLDPYFGPGTRLLVL.

The rearrangement uses TRBV5-1 and TRBJ2-5, with 11 positions matching TRBD2. V was clipped by 4 bases and J by 1 base; unmatched bases: 9. Per the germline V gene, CDR1 is SGHRS and CDR2 is YFSETQ. This CDR3 spans 17 amino acids. CDR3 in amino acids: CASSPLATSGGQETQYF. The CDR3, as DNA: TGCGCCAGCAGCCCCCTCGCCACTAGCGGGGGCCAAGAGACCCAGTACTTC. The whole variable domain, remainder taken from reference TRBV5-1 and TRBJ2-5, is KAGVTQTPRYLIKTRGQQVTLSCSPISGHRSVSWYQQTPGQGLQFLFEYFSETQRNKGNFPGRFSGRQFSNSRSEMNVSTLELGDSALYLCASSPLATSGGQETQYFGPGTRLLVL.

The chain is built from TRBV28 and TRBJ1-4, with a tentative D call TRBD1 (6 bases). Germline lookup yields CDR1 MDHEN and CDR2 SYDVKM. The V end lost 3 bases, the J end lost 7 bases, and 9 bases lay between the germline ends. CDR3 length: 13 amino acids. Here the CDR3 reads CASSFQGREKLFF. The CDR3 DNA sequence: TGTGCCAGCAGTTTTCAGGGGCGTGAAAAACTGTTTTTT.

The V and J genes are TRBV10-2 and TRBJ2-1; perhaps TRBD2 as D (6 bases). Germline assignment: CDR1 WSHSY and CDR2 SAAADI. V lost 3 bases and J lost 2, with 11 bases in between. CDR3 length equals 15 residues. The CDR3 bases are TGCGCCAGCAGTGATACGGGAGAGGCCTACAATGAGCAGTTCTTC. Translated: CASSDTGEAYNEQFF.

The chain recombines TRBV19 with TRBJ2-3; 9 bases align to TRBD2. CDR1 LNHDA and CDR2 SQIVND come from the germline V gene (reference sequence). The CDR3 loop spans 14 amino acids. J was trimmed by 3 bases and V by 6 bases; bases with no gene match: 4. The DNA of the CDR3 is TGTGCCAGTAGGGGGACTAGCAGGACAGATACGCAGTATTTT. This codes for CASRGTSRTDTQYF. Variable domain in full (rest from reference TRBV19 and TRBJ2-3): DGGITQSPKYLFRKEGQNVTLSCEQNLNHDAMYWYRQDPGQGLRLIYYSQIVNDFQKGDIAEGYSVSREKKESFPLTVTSAQKNPTAFYLCASRGTSRTDTQYFGPGTRLTVL.

This chain uses TRBV6-1 with TRBJ1-6; D remains unclear. The CDR3 sequence is 14 residues long. CDR1 and CDR2 from the germline V gene are MNHNS and SASEGT. V was cut by 7 bases and J by 11 bases, with 18 bases left in between. The chain's CDR3 is CASTSRHLEAPLHF. The CDR3 nucleotides read TGTGCCAGCACCTCGCGCCACCTAGAAGCACCCCTCCACTTT.

This rearrangement joins TRBV27 to TRBJ2-2; the D gene is possibly TRBD2 (5 bases). CDR1 MNHEY and CDR2 SMNVEV come from the germline V gene (reference sequence). V was cut by 3 bases and J by 0 bases, with 5 bases left in between. The CDR3 loop spans 14 amino acids. Here the CDR3 reads CASSFGANTGELFF. The DNA for the CDR3 is TGTGCCAGCAGTTTCGGGGCGAACACCGGGGAGCTGTTTTTT.

CDR3 coding DNA: TGTGCCAGCTCGTTCTATAGCGGGAGGGCTACAGATACGCAGTATTTT. Amino acid sequence: CASSFYSGRATDTQYF. This chain links TRBV18 with TRBJ2-3; 11 bases are a match to TRBD2. V gave up 6 bases and J gave up 3 bases; unmatched junction bases: 8. The CDR3 has 16 amino acids. The germline CDR1 and CDR2 sequences are KGHSH and LQKENI.